One and the same sample provided the 15 T cell receptor beta chains below, sequenced in a study of T cell responses to AZD1222 COVID-19 vaccine. Using immunoSEQ multiplex PCR, the repertoire was profiled, and TCRdb retains in-frame clones only, with some absent. The table lists fewer than 150,000 clones, approximately 94% of them singletons. Sequenced material: peripheral blood, taken 28 days after the second AZD1222 dose. These receptors originate from an adult who received the AZD1222 COVID-19 vaccine.

The chain uses TRBV5-1 and TRBJ1-4; D unresolved. V was trimmed by 1 base and J by 8 bases, leaving 15 bases between them. CDR3 length: 15 amino acids. Per the germline V gene, CDR1 is SGHRS and CDR2 is YFSETQ. The CDR3 is CASSLTGTATEKLFF. CDR3 DNA: TGCGCCAGCAGCTTGACGGGAACAGCAACCGAAAAACTGTTTTTT.

The chain is built from TRBV7-9 and TRBJ1-4, with TRBD1 as a possible D gene (5 bases). This CDR3 contains 11 residues. CDR1 is SEHNR and CDR2 is FQNEAQ in the germline V gene (reference sequence). V was pared by 5 bases and J by 12 bases, with 10 bases between. The CDR3 loop reads CASSAGGELFF. CDR3 nucleotide sequence: TGTGCCAGCAGCGCGGGGGGGGAACTGTTTTTT.

The chain's CDR3 is CASSLAARAHEQFF. The CDR3 coding sequence is TGTGCCAGCAGTTTAGCAGCCAGGGCCCATGAGCAGTTCTTC. V is TRBV27 and J is TRBJ2-1, with D possibly matching TRBD1 (5 bases). CDR1 and CDR2 from the germline V gene are MNHEY and SMNVEV (reference sequence). This CDR3 is 14 amino acids long. V was clipped by 2 bases and J by 8 bases, with 13 bases between them.

The chain couples TRBV5-1 to TRBJ1-1; D unresolved. The CDR3 is made up of 14 amino acids. The ends were cut back, 0 bases at V and 0 bases at J, with 6 bases in the middle. Germline CDR1 reads SGHRS; CDR2 reads YFSETQ. The CDR3 nucleotides are TGCGCCAGCAGCTTGGATCCCTTGAACACTGAAGCTTTCTTT. This translates into CASSLDPLNTEAFF.

The V and J genes are TRBV6-2 or TRBV6-3 and TRBJ1-5, with D possibly being TRBD1 (5 bases). Trimming took 0 bases from V and 6 from J, leaving 12 bases between them. The CDR3 is 15 residues long. Germline values: CDR1 MNHEY, CDR2 SVGEGT. This chain's CDR3 is CASSYSTARVQPQHF. Here the CDR3 DNA reads TGTGCCAGCAGTTACTCGACTGCCAGGGTTCAGCCCCAGCATTTT.

The chain is built from TRBV9 and TRBJ1-2, with D unclear. There are 15 residues in the CDR3. The V and J ends lost 4 bases and 0 bases respectively, with 13 bases between them. CDR1 is SGDLS and CDR2 is YYNGEE in the germline V gene. DNA for the CDR3: TGTGCCAGCAGCCCCCGGTATCAAGCTAACTATGGCTACACCTTC. Protein sequence: CASSPRYQANYGYTF.

The chain combines TRBV9 with TRBJ1-2; D gene ambiguous. V was pared by 4 bases and J by 6 bases, with 19 bases between. This CDR3 region has 15 residues. CDR1 and CDR2 from the germline V gene are SGDLS and YYNGEE. The DNA of the CDR3 is TGTGCCAGCAGCTTCGGGCCCGGCAAGGAGAATGGCTACACCTTC. Protein product: CASSFGPGKENGYTF.

This clone was observed a single time. The chain links TRBV6-5 to TRBJ2-7; TRBD1 matches 8 bases. This CDR3 is built from 13 residues. V lost 9 bases and J lost 5; bases outside the gene matches: 9. From germline, CDR1 is MNHEY and CDR2 SVGAGI. CDR3 sequence: CASFQGATHEQYF. The CDR3 DNA sequence: TGTGCCAGTTTCCAGGGGGCTACCCACGAGCAGTACTTC.

The chain joins TRBV7-2 to TRBJ1-1; D is uncertain. Germline loops: CDR1 SGHTA, CDR2 FQGNSA. Trimming removed 6 bases at V and 3 bases at J, with 14 bases between. This CDR3 has 14 amino acids. The CDR3 loop reads CASRPGRRDTEAFF. CDR3 nucleotides: TGTGCCAGCAGACCCGGACGAAGGGACACTGAAGCTTTCTTT.

This clone was detected once. The V call is TRBV6-5, the J call TRBJ1-2; no firm D call. The germline V gene has CDR1 MNHEY and CDR2 SVGAGI. The CDR3 is 13 amino acids. Trimming shortened V by 8 bases and J by 6 bases, and 16 bases separated the two germline ends. The CDR3 is CASGLGLTHGYTF. In DNA, the CDR3 is TGTGCCAGCGGGTTAGGCCTTACACATGGCTACACCTTC.

This sequence joins TRBV9 and TRBJ2-2, with TRBD2 matching 10 bases. The CDR3 length is 16 residues. Germline trimming cut 4 bases from V and 3 bases from J; bases unmatched to any gene: 6. From germline, CDR1 is SGDLS and CDR2 YYNGEE. CDR3 loop: CASSLSGGADTGELFF. In DNA, the CDR3 is TGTGCCAGCAGCTTAAGCGGGGGGGCGGACACCGGGGAGCTGTTTTTT.

The rearrangement links TRBV21-1 to TRBJ1-5. TRBV21-1 is termed a pseudogene. The length of the CDR3 is 14 residues. The chain's CDR3 is CASSKRDSNQPQHF. CDR3 in DNA: TGTGCCAGCAGCAAGAGGGATAGCAATCAGCCCCAGCATTTT.

This chain uses TRBV7-8 with TRBJ2-1; TRBD2 matches 14 bases. The CDR3 runs to 15 residues. Germline-derived CDR1 and CDR2 are SGHVS and FQNEAQ. The V gene end was trimmed by 5 bases and the J gene end by 13 bases; junction bases not matched to a gene: 10. The CDR3 nucleotides read TGTGCCAGCAGCCGCGTGACTAGCGGGAGGGCCTTTCAGTTCTTC. Its translation: CASSRVTSGRAFQFF. Filled out from reference TRBV7-8 and TRBJ2-1, the complete variable domain reads GAGVSQSPRYKVAKRGQDVALRCDPISGHVSLFWYQQALGQGPEFLTYFQNEAQLDKSGLPSDRFFAERPEGSVSTLKIQRTQQEDSAVYLCASSRVTSGRAFQFFGPGTRLTVL.

The chain combines TRBV7-2 with TRBJ2-2; 7 nucleotides line up with TRBD2. The CDR3 is made up of 15 amino acids. The trim removed 1 base at V and 8 bases at J, leaving 7 bases unmatched. Germline-derived CDR1 and CDR2 are SGHTA and FQGNSA. CDR3 in amino acids: CASSLVVGGEGELFF. The CDR3 DNA sequence: TGTGCCAGCAGCTTAGTCGTGGGAGGGGAGGGGGAGCTGTTTTTT.

The chain has TRBV28 and TRBJ2-5; 8 nucleotides match TRBD2. The germline CDR1 and CDR2 sequences are MDHEN and SYDVKM. The CDR3 has 15 amino acids. The J segment lost 5 bases and the V segment lost 5 bases, leaving 10 bases of the junction unmatched. CDR3 sequence (DNA): TGTGCCAGCAGTACACCTCGGGGGGGCGGGGAGACCCAGTACTTC. Its translation is CASSTPRGGGETQYF. Full variable domain (missing parts from reference TRBV28 and TRBJ2-5): DVKVTQSSRYLVKRTGEKVFLECVQDMDHENMFWYRQDPGLGLRLIYFSYDVKMKEKGDIPEGYSVSREKKERFSLILESASTNQTSMYLCASSTPRGGGETQYFGPGTRLLVL.